This TCR beta chain was retrieved from a study of vaccination and CD4 T cells after COVID-19. Turning to the study itself: Overlapping spike peptides from SARS-CoV-2, HCoV-NL63, HCoV-OC43 and HCoV-229E served to stimulate the cells. Study-level findings and limits: Going from approximately 21 to 40, median SARS-CoV-2-reactive clonotypes did not rise significantly.

The Oncomine TCR Beta short-read assay sequenced DNA from cultured CD4+ T cells. TCRdb called the PCR reads again in MiXCR, with one record for every CDR3 protein. The top ten clones hold around 23% of a sample with some 10,000 distinct CDR3 sequences, 43% of them seen once. The table lists this clonotype with a few counts. Its antigen is unidentified. Treatment in this sample: roughly 10-day PBMC culture with coronavirus spike peptide pools or control peptides (ViraFEST assay). The V end lost 1 base, the J end lost 5 bases, and 8 bases lay between the germline ends. CDR1 and CDR2 (germline): SGHVS, FNYEAQ. This CDR3 contains 13 residues.

The clonotype originates from a human donor who had recovered from COVID-19. The chain links TRBV7-6 to TRBJ1-2; the D is unclear. Material: CD4+ T cells from blood, cultured in vitro. The CDR3 coding sequence is TGTGCCAGCAGCTTAGGTCTCGGATATGGCTACACCTTC. Translating gives CASSLGLGYGYTF.